The T cell receptor (beta chain) under discussion was sequenced for a study of monozygotic twins with inflammatory bowel disease. There were eight separate reactions per sample in which cDNA was made. Template-switch reactions added UMIs with a 6-nucleotide sample barcode. Reprocessing the 5' RACE reads, TCRdb reports a single entry for every CDR3 protein and omits DNA. The sample includes about 210,000 distinct CDR3 sequences. General study results and limits: Relative clonotype sharing with others was diminished in IBD patients versus healthy twins, particularly with disease activity. Different T cell subtypes could not be distinguished.

Note on this clonotype: What it binds is unknown.

Germline V gene data show CDR1 as SNHLY and CDR2 as FYNNEI. The CDR3 runs to 13 residues. Source material: blood. The V gene is TRBV2, the J gene TRBJ2-2; the D call from TCRdb, TRBD2, cannot be confirmed without DNA. The receptor was isolated from a human donor with ulcerative colitis or Crohn's disease, or a healthy co-twin of an affected twin (not recorded which). CDR3 loop: CASGPANTGELFF.